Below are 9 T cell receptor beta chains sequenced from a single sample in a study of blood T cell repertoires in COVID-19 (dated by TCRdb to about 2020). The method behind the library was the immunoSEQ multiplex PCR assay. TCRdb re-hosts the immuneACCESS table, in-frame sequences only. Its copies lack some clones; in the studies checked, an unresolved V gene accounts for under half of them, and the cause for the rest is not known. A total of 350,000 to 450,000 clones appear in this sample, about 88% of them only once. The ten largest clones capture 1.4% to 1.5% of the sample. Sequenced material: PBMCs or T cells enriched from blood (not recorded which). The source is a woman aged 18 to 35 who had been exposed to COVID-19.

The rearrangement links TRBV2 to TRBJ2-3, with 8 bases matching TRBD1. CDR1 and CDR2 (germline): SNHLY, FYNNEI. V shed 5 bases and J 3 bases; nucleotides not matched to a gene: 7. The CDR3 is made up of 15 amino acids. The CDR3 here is CASSPTGVGTDTQYF. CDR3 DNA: TGTGCCAGCAGTCCGACAGGGGTAGGGACAGATACGCAGTATTTT.

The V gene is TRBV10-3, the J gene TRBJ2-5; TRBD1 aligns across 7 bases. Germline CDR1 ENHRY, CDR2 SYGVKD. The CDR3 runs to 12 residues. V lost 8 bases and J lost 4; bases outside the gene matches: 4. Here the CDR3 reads CAISAGGETQYF. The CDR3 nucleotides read TGTGCCATCTCGGCAGGGGGAGAGACCCAGTACTTC.

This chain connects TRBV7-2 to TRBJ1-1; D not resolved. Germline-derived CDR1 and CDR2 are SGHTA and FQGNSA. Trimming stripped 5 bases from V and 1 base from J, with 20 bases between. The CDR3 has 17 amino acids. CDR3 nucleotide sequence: TGTGCCAGCAGCGAAAAGAGGGTTCCTATCTGGAACACTGAAGCTTTCTTT. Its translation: CASSEKRVPIWNTEAFF.

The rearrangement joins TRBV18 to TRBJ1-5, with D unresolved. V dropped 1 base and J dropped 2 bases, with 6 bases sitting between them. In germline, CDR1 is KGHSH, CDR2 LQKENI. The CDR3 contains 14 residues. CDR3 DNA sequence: TGTGCCAGCTCACCACAAACGGGCAATCAGCCCCAGCATTTT. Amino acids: CASSPQTGNQPQHF.

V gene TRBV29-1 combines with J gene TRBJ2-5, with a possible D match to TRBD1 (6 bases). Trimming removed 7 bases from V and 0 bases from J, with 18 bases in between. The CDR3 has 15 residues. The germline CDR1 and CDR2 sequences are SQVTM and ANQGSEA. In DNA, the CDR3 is TGCAGCGCCCGAGGTGGGACACCCGACCAAGAGACCCAGTACTTC. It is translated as CSARGGTPDQETQYF.

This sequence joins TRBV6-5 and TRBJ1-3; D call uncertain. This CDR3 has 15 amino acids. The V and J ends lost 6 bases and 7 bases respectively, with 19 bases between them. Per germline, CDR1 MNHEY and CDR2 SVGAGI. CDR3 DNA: TGTGCCAGCAGGGCACCCACGGGTTTCGGGAACACCATATATTTT. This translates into CASRAPTGFGNTIYF.

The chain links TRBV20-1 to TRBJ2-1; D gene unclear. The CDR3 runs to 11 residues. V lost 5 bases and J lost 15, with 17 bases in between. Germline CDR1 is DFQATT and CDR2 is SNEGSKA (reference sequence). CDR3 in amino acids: CSADSLNSAFF. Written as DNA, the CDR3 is TGCAGTGCTGACTCCCTAAATTCGGCGTTCTTC.

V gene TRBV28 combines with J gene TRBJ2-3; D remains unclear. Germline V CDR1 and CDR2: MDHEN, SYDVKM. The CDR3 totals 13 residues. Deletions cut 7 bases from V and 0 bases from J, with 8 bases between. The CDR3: CASKWASTDTQYF. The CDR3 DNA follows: TGTGCCAGCAAGTGGGCCAGCACAGATACGCAGTATTTT.

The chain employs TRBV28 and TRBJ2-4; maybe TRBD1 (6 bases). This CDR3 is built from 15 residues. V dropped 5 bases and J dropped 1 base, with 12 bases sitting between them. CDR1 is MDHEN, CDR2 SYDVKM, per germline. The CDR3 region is CASSEYRDAKNIQYF. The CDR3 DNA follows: TGTGCCAGCAGTGAGTACAGGGACGCCAAAAACATTCAGTACTTC.